The 27 T cell receptor beta chains below were found in one sample sequenced in a study of CD4+ T cells in melanoma (dated by TCRdb to between 2021 and 2024). Library prep was done by the immunoSEQ multiplex PCR assay. Here the immuneACCESS table is served through TCRdb, limited to in-frame sequences with V and J called. Missing clones are a known gap in these copies; in checked studies unresolved V genes cover under half, and the rest lacks a known reason. The sample table shows about 11,000 clones, and 66% are seen once. The top ten clonotypes cover approximately 10% of the sample. The material sequenced was cells from a culture (not recorded whether cultured in vitro). Source of these receptors: a human donor with melanoma.

On this clone: Distinct nucleotide sequences in the sample also encode this CDR3. The chain joins TRBV11-2 to TRBJ2-1; D remains ambiguous. This CDR3 has 14 amino acids. Trimming removed 3 bases at V and 2 bases at J, with 8 bases between. Germline CDR1 is SGHAT and CDR2 is FQNNGV. In DNA, the CDR3 is TGTGCCAGCAGCTTTGCAGGACCCTACAATGAGCAGTTCTTC. Its translation is CASSFAGPYNEQFF.

The chain employs TRBV6-5 and TRBJ2-3, with D perhaps matching TRBD1 (6 bases). CDR3 size: 16 residues. From germline, CDR1 is MNHEY and CDR2 SVGAGI. V was pared by 2 bases and J by 1 base, with 13 bases between. The CDR3 DNA sequence: TGTGCCAGCAGTTACCAAGGGGGAACCGGCACAGATACGCAGTATTTT. Translation: CASSYQGGTGTDTQYF.

CDR3 region: CASSLMSTRPAQYF. DNA for the CDR3: TGTGCCAGCAGCTTAATGTCGACACGGCCCGCGCAGTACTTC. V gene TRBV11-2 combines with J gene TRBJ2-7; D gene ambiguous. Trimming pared 2 bases from V and 9 bases from J, leaving 17 bases between. Per germline, CDR1 SGHAT and CDR2 FQNNGV. The CDR3 is 14 amino acids.

The chain carries TRBV6-4 and TRBJ1-5; D unresolved. The CDR3 covers 18 residues. Germline assignment: CDR1 MRHNA and CDR2 SNTAGT. Trimming removed 7 bases at V and 2 bases at J, with 24 bases between. The CDR3 region has the DNA TGTGCCAGCACCCTTCCCCCCCGAAGGGTCCGAGGCAATCAGCCCCAGCATTTT. Translation: CASTLPPRRVRGNQPQHF.

V usage is TRBV2 and J usage is TRBJ1-6, with a tentative D call TRBD1 (6 bases). V shed 10 bases and J shed 6 bases, with 19 bases lying between them. Germline-derived CDR1 and CDR2 are SNHLY and FYNNEI. The CDR3 is 15 amino acids. The CDR3 DNA reads as TGTGCCACCAGGGGATGGGGACACCTTAATTCACCCCTCCACTTT. Its translation: CATRGWGHLNSPLHF.

This chain joins TRBV4-2 and TRBJ1-3; TRBD1 is a possible D gene (5 bases). V was trimmed by 5 bases and J by 1 base, leaving 12 bases between them. Germline values: CDR1 LGHNA, CDR2 YNFKEQ. The CDR3 consists of 15 residues. The CDR3 loop is CASSAPTGSGNTIYF. DNA of the CDR3: TGTGCCAGCAGCGCCCCTACAGGTTCTGGAAACACCATATATTTT.

The V gene is TRBV2, the J gene TRBJ2-3; 7 bases line up with TRBD2. Germline lookup yields CDR1 SNHLY and CDR2 FYNNEI. The CDR3 has 13 amino acids. V lost 11 bases, J lost 1 base, and 6 bases stayed unmatched. CDR3 sequence reads: CAGKRGGTDTQYF. The CDR3 nucleotides read TGTGCCGGGAAACGGGGGGGCACAGATACGCAGTATTTT.

This chain connects TRBV9 to TRBJ2-1, with no clear D. In germline, CDR1 is SGDLS, CDR2 YYNGEE. Trimming shortened V by 0 bases and J by 10 bases, and 11 bases separated the two germline ends. CDR3 size: 13 residues. DNA for the CDR3: TGTGCCAGCAGCGTAGGGAGTCGTGGGGAGCAGTTCTTC. This codes for CASSVGSRGEQFF.

CDR3 coding DNA: TGCGCCAGCAGCTTGGGTGTGGGGGGGAGCTACAATGAGCAGTTCTTC. Amino acids: CASSLGVGGSYNEQFF. The J gene is TRBJ2-1, the V gene TRBV5-1, with TRBD2 identical over 7 bases. There are 16 residues in the CDR3. V dropped 0 bases and J dropped 3; count of bases not matched to a gene: 6. The germline CDR1 and CDR2 sequences are SGHRS and YFSETQ.

This clone has just a few counts. CDR3 protein: CASSQGFRQETQYF. The DNA for the CDR3 is TGCGCCAGCAGCCAAGGTTTCAGGCAAGAGACCCAGTACTTC. V gene TRBV4-1 combines with J gene TRBJ2-5; D unresolved. This CDR3 is built from 14 residues. The V and J ends lost 1 base and 2 bases respectively, with 8 bases between them. From germline, CDR1 is MGHRA and CDR2 YSYEKL.

V and J are TRBV5-1 and TRBJ2-3, with D hard to call. The V end lost 0 bases, the J end lost 2 bases, and 7 bases lay between the germline ends. Germline V gives CDR1 SGHRS, CDR2 YFSETQ. CDR3 length: 14 amino acids. The chain's CDR3 is CASSLEPFTDTQYF. DNA for the CDR3: TGCGCCAGCAGCTTGGAACCGTTCACAGATACGCAGTATTTT.

This clone was recorded once. The chain links TRBV20-1 to TRBJ2-3; D unclear. V shed 6 bases and J shed 4 bases, with 8 bases lying between them. CDR3 length: 11 amino acids. Germline CDR1 and CDR2: DFQATT and SNEGSKA (reference sequence). The CDR3 DNA is TGCAGTGCGAGACACCCAGATACGCAGTATTTT. Its translation: CSARHPDTQYF.

The J gene is TRBJ2-1, the V gene TRBV4-2; 7 nucleotides match TRBD1. The CDR3 has 14 amino acids. Per the germline V gene, CDR1 is LGHNA and CDR2 is YNFKEQ. Trimming took 9 bases from V and 2 from J; bases not matched to a gene: 7. This CDR3 reads CASTDRAAYNEQFF. The CDR3 DNA follows: TGTGCCAGTACTGACAGGGCGGCCTACAATGAGCAGTTCTTC.

In the case of this clone: Within the sample, other DNA sequences also encode this same CDR3. V usage is TRBV15 and J usage is TRBJ2-5; D is ambiguous. This CDR3 has 14 residues. Trimming left V 0 bases short and J 2 bases short, with 7 bases between. Germline values: CDR1 LNHNV, CDR2 YYDKDF (reference sequence). CDR3 DNA: TGTGCCACCAGCAGAGACGCCGGGCAAGAGACCCAGTACTTC. It translates to CATSRDAGQETQYF.

The chain is built from TRBV18 and TRBJ1-5; TRBD1 agrees at 7 bases. This CDR3 has 13 amino acids. Germline CDR1 KGHSH, CDR2 LQKENI. The junction had 0 bases not matched to a gene; V was cut back by 3 bases and J by 4 bases. The CDR3 nucleotides are TGTGCCAGCTCACCGGACAGGAATCAGCCCCAGCATTTT. Its protein product is CASSPDRNQPQHF.

This chain connects TRBV4-1 to TRBJ1-2, with 7 bases matching TRBD1. The ends lost 5 bases at V and 0 bases at J; junction bases unmatched: 6. This CDR3 comprises 15 residues. Germline lookup yields CDR1 MGHRA and CDR2 YSYEKL. The CDR3 DNA reads as TGCGCCAGCAGCTTATCTAGGGGGCCTAACTATGGCTACACCTTC. Its protein is CASSLSRGPNYGYTF.

The CDR3 DNA reads as TGCGCCAGCAGCCTTGGAATAGCGGGGGGTTCCGGGGAGCTGTTTTTT. Its translation is CASSLGIAGGSGELFF. V is TRBV5-1 and J is TRBJ2-2, with TRBD2 identical over 10 bases. Germline CDR1 is SGHRS and CDR2 is YFSETQ. Trimming took 4 bases from V and 6 from J; bases not matched to a gene: 9. This CDR3 has 16 amino acids.

The V call is TRBV7-6, the J call TRBJ1-1; 8 bases align to TRBD1. V lost 5 bases to trimming and J lost 5 bases; unmatched junction nucleotides: 7. The CDR3 is 14 amino acids. Germline CDR1 reads SGHVS; CDR2 reads FNYEAQ. CDR3 sequence: CASSPTGVGTEAFF. CDR3 nucleotide sequence: TGTGCCAGCAGCCCGACAGGGGTAGGAACTGAAGCTTTCTTT.

This clone appeared a few times. The chain employs TRBV2 and TRBJ2-2, with 9 positions matching TRBD1. The CDR3 loop spans 15 amino acids. V lost 7 bases and J lost 3; bases outside the gene matches: 6. Germline assignment: CDR1 SNHLY and CDR2 FYNNEI. The CDR3 sequence is CASTKTGGYTGELFF. The CDR3 bases are TGTGCCAGCACTAAGACAGGGGGTTACACCGGGGAGCTGTTTTTT.

CDR3 in amino acids: CASRDSTTNEKLFF. CDR3 nucleotides: TGTGCCAGCAGGGACAGTACAACTAATGAAAAACTGTTTTTT. The chain has TRBV6-6 and TRBJ1-4; maybe TRBD1 (6 bases). V was shortened by 6 bases and J by 0 bases, with 8 bases between the two germline ends. CDR3 length equals 14 residues. CDR1 and CDR2 (germline): MNHNY, SVGAGI (reference sequence).

V is TRBV7-7 and J is TRBJ2-3, with 9 bases that match TRBD2. CDR1 is SSHAT, CDR2 FNYEAQ, per germline (reference sequence). This CDR3 is built from 15 residues. The junction had 5 bases not matched to a gene; V was cut back by 5 bases and J by 2 bases. The CDR3 loop reads CASSLGTSYTDTQYF. CDR3 in DNA: TGTGCCAGCAGCCTCGGGACTAGCTACACAGATACGCAGTATTTT.

In its sample, this clone was seen a few times. This chain links TRBV20-1 with TRBJ1-1; maybe TRBD1 (5 bases). V was shortened by 6 bases and J by 11 bases, with 16 bases between the two germline ends. The V gene's germline CDR1 is DFQATT and CDR2 SNEGSKA (reference sequence). The CDR3 sequence is 11 residues long. CDR3 bases: TGCAGTGCCATAGACGGGGGAGGTGCTTTCTTT. Its protein is CSAIDGGGAFF.

This clone occurred a few times. V gene TRBV5-1 combines with J gene TRBJ2-7, with D maybe TRBD1 (6 bases). CDR3 length equals 12 residues. The V and J ends lost 3 bases and 6 bases respectively, with 10 bases between them. Germline-derived CDR1 and CDR2 are SGHRS and YFSETQ. Here the CDR3 DNA reads TGCGCCAGCAGCTCCCCAGGGGCCGAGCAGTACTTC. Translating gives CASSSPGAEQYF. Based on the CDR3 plus reference TRBV5-1 and TRBJ2-7, the full variable domain is KAGVTQTPRYLIKTRGQQVTLSCSPISGHRSVSWYQQTPGQGLQFLFEYFSETQRNKGNFPGRFSGRQFSNSRSEMNVSTLELGDSALYLCASSSPGAEQYFGPGTRLTVT.

For the CDR3, the DNA is TGCGCCACCAGGACCCATACAGCGAACACTGAAGCTTTCTTT. It yields the protein CATRTHTANTEAFF. The rearrangement uses TRBV5-1 and TRBJ1-1; D is unresolved. Germline V CDR1 and CDR2: SGHRS, YFSETQ. The CDR3 runs 14 residues. V lost 9 bases, J lost 1 base, and 16 bases lay in between.

This clone was seen a few times. The rearrangement links TRBV19 to TRBJ2-2; D ambiguous. Trimming took off 5 bases at V and 2 bases at J, with 9 bases between the two ends. In germline, CDR1 is LNHDA, CDR2 SQIVND (reference sequence). The CDR3 consists of 14 residues. The CDR3 loop reads CASSWGYNTGELFF. Here the CDR3 DNA reads TGTGCCAGTAGTTGGGGTTATAACACCGGGGAGCTGTTTTTT.

The V gene is TRBV9, the J gene TRBJ2-5; possible D gene TRBD1, 5 bases. The CDR3 length is 16 residues. Germline lookup yields CDR1 SGDLS and CDR2 YYNGEE. The ends were cut back, 0 bases at V and 5 bases at J, with 17 bases in the middle. Here the CDR3 reads CASSVVAQGDIETQYF. The CDR3, as DNA: TGTGCCAGCAGCGTAGTCGCGCAGGGTGACATCGAGACCCAGTACTTC.

V usage is TRBV5-4 and J usage is TRBJ1-5, with D perhaps matching TRBD1 (5 bases). Per the germline V gene, CDR1 is SGHNT and CDR2 is YYREEE (reference sequence). Deletions cut 1 base from V and 11 bases from J, with 13 bases between. The CDR3 contains 13 residues. The CDR3 nucleotides read TGTGCCAGCAGCTTGAATTCCTGGGGGGCCCAGCATTTT. Its translation is CASSLNSWGAQHF.